What follows describes a single T cell receptor beta chain. Its specificity is unknown. The primer mix had 60 Vbeta and 13 Jbeta primers. Measured with immunoSEQ multiplex PCR; TCRdb has only the in-frame clones, and not every one. This sample has about 140,000 clones, with approximately 70% found just once. This sample was included in a study of cytomegalovirus exposure and HLA in healthy donors. On the study more broadly: Membership in the Caucasian-associated ancestry cluster was found for around 85% of 300 to 500 genotyped donors.

Germline lookup yields CDR1 SGHDT and CDR2 YYEEEE. This CDR3 region has 15 residues. Findings and limits, study-wide: Clonal expansion was found to be greater in HLA-associated TCR beta chains than in equally common others in a later analysis.

Sequenced material: PBMCs. The TCR originated in a woman aged 55-75 years in good health and CMV-seronegative. The gene calls are TRBV5-6 and TRBJ2-5; 8 bases are shared with TRBD2. The J call is uncertain, as TRBJ2-7 better fits the DNA end. The CDR3 DNA reads as TGTGCCAGCAGCCCCTACGCGGGGGGCGACTACGAGCAGTACTTC. Translated: CASSPYAGGDYEQYF.